Below are 13 T cell receptor beta chains sequenced from a single sample in a study of OX40 agonist ivuxolimab in advanced cancers. Receptor libraries were prepared by the immunoSEQ multiplex PCR assay. TCRdb stores this immuneACCESS table with in-frame sequences only. Part of the clones is absent; in the studies checked, under half of the shortfall reflects unresolved V genes, and no reason is known for the rest. The sample has approximately 11,000 clones on record, about 73% of them singletons. Jointly, the top ten make up roughly a fifth of the sample. The material was CD4+ or CD8+ T cells sorted from blood, obtained in a trial of the OX40 agonist ivuxolimab. The origin of the receptors is an adult with an advanced solid tumor such as melanoma, head and neck, liver or kidney cancer.

The genes are TRBV4-1 and TRBJ2-7; the match to TRBD2 covers 10 bases. This CDR3 contains 14 residues. J gave up 4 bases and V 1 base, and 1 base lay outside the gene matches. The germline CDR1 and CDR2 sequences are MGHRA and YSYEKL. CDR3 nucleotides: TGCGCCAGCAGCCAAGGGACTAGCGGATACGAGCAGTACTTC. Translated: CASSQGTSGYEQYF.

V is TRBV9 and J is TRBJ2-7; 13 nucleotides line up with TRBD2. The CDR3 runs to 15 residues. Germline-derived CDR1 and CDR2 are SGDLS and YYNGEE. Trimming cost V 4 bases and J 4 bases; bases outside gene matches: 5. The CDR3 spells CASSPRTSGRYEQYF. The CDR3 DNA is TGTGCCAGCAGCCCCCGGACTAGCGGGAGATACGAGCAGTACTTC. The full variable domain, with the rest looked up from reference TRBV9 and TRBJ2-7, is DSGVTQTPKHLITATGQRVTLRCSPRSGDLSVYWYQQSLDQGLQFLIQYYNGEERAKGNILERFSAQQFPDLHSELNLSSLELGDSALYFCASSPRTSGRYEQYFGPGTRLTVT.

The chain combines TRBV2 with TRBJ2-6; 7 bases agree with TRBD2. The ends lost 6 bases at V and 0 bases at J; junction bases unmatched: 11. There are 18 residues in the CDR3. Germline lookup yields CDR1 SNHLY and CDR2 FYNNEI. CDR3 sequence reads: CASSERDYSLSGANVLTF. CDR3 DNA: TGTGCCAGCAGCGAGAGGGACTATTCGCTCTCTGGGGCCAACGTCCTGACTTTC.

The rearrangement joins TRBV27 to TRBJ1-2; no definite D call. In germline, CDR1 is MNHEY, CDR2 SMNVEV (reference sequence). CDR3 size: 18 residues. The germline V and J ends were trimmed by 5 bases and 3 bases, with 25 bases remaining between them. CDR3 loop: CASSPRGRDYQFHYGYTF. The DNA for the CDR3 is TGTGCCAGCAGTCCGCGAGGAAGAGACTATCAATTTCACTATGGCTACACCTTC.

The rearrangement links TRBV4-2 to TRBJ2-1; 10 bases align to TRBD2. The junction had 4 bases not matched to a gene; V was cut back by 2 bases and J by 3 bases. Per germline, CDR1 LGHNA and CDR2 YNFKEQ. This CDR3 spans 16 amino acids. The CDR3 sequence is CASSQKTSGLYNEQFF. The CDR3 bases are TGTGCCAGCAGCCAAAAGACTAGCGGGCTCTACAATGAGCAGTTCTTC.

The V call is TRBV19, the J call TRBJ2-1; 8 bases are shared with TRBD2. With 3 bases clipped from V and 1 base from J, the junction kept 14 bases outside the gene matches. CDR1 is LNHDA, CDR2 SQIVND, per germline (reference sequence). This CDR3 region has 19 residues. CDR3 loop: CASSMVFGRARGSYNEQFF. CDR3 sequence (DNA): TGTGCCAGTAGTATGGTGTTCGGGAGGGCCCGGGGTTCCTACAATGAGCAGTTCTTC.

The chain uses TRBV5-5 and TRBJ2-7, with 12 bases aligning to TRBD1. V shed 3 bases, J shed 7 bases, and the junction held 8 bases outside the gene matches. CDR3 size: 15 residues. Per the germline V gene, CDR1 is SGHKS and CDR2 is YYEKEE (reference sequence). In DNA, the CDR3 is TGTGCCAGCAGCTGGGCACGGGACAGGGGGCCTGAGCAGTACTTC. It encodes CASSWARDRGPEQYF.

This clone was recorded once. The rearrangement uses TRBV9 and TRBJ2-5; the D gene is possibly TRBD2 (5 bases). CDR3 size: 13 residues. V was pared by 0 bases and J by 4 bases, with 7 bases between. Germline CDR1 SGDLS, CDR2 YYNGEE. In nucleotides, the CDR3 is TGTGCCAGCAGCGTAGGAGGGATAGAGACCCAGTACTTC. It codes for CASSVGGIETQYF.

The genes are TRBV5-6 and TRBJ2-1; D is ambiguous. Germline V gene lookup returns CDR1 SGHDT and CDR2 YYEEEE. The CDR3 contains 15 residues. Trimming left V 0 bases short and J 7 bases short, with 14 bases between. CDR3 region: CASSLVWAGRNEQFF. The CDR3 bases are TGTGCCAGCAGCTTGGTTTGGGCAGGTAGAAATGAGCAGTTCTTC.

The V call is TRBV2, the J call TRBJ1-1; D is unclear. The V and J ends lost 7 bases and 5 bases respectively, with 14 bases between them. Looked up from germline, CDR1 is SNHLY and CDR2 is FYNNEI. This CDR3 contains 13 residues. The CDR3 DNA is TGTGCCAGCAAGAGGGATCGGGGAACTGAAGCTTTCTTT. As protein: CASKRDRGTEAFF.

The chain couples TRBV6-1 to TRBJ2-7, with 8 bases fitting TRBD1. The CDR3 sequence is 12 residues long. J gave up 6 bases and V 9 bases, and 7 bases lay outside the gene matches. Germline V gives CDR1 MNHNS, CDR2 SASEGT. CDR3 region: CASGQGWREQYF. The DNA of the CDR3 is TGTGCCAGTGGACAGGGCTGGCGCGAGCAGTACTTC.

V and J are TRBV11-2 and TRBJ2-7; D is unclear. Trimming left V 1 base short and J 0 bases short, with 4 bases between. The CDR3 loop spans 13 amino acids. Germline CDR1 reads SGHAT; CDR2 reads FQNNGV. In DNA, the CDR3 is TGTGCCAGCAGCTTAGTGGACTCCTACGAGCAGTACTTC. Translation gives CASSLVDSYEQYF. The complete variable domain, with remaining parts taken from reference TRBV11-2 and TRBJ2-7, reads EAGVAQSPRYKIIEKRQSVAFWCNPISGHATLYWYQQILGQGPKLLIQFQNNGVVDDSQLPKDRFSAERLKGVDSTLKIQPAKLEDSAVYLCASSLVDSYEQYFGPGTRLTVT.

The V and J genes are TRBV29-1 and TRBJ1-2; no definite D call. Deletions cut 3 bases from V and 5 bases from J, with 7 bases between. The CDR3 spans 11 residues. Germline V gene sequence: CDR1 SQVTM, CDR2 ANQGSEA. The CDR3 reads CSVDGQYGYTF. In DNA, the CDR3 is TGCAGCGTTGATGGGCAGTATGGCTACACCTTC.